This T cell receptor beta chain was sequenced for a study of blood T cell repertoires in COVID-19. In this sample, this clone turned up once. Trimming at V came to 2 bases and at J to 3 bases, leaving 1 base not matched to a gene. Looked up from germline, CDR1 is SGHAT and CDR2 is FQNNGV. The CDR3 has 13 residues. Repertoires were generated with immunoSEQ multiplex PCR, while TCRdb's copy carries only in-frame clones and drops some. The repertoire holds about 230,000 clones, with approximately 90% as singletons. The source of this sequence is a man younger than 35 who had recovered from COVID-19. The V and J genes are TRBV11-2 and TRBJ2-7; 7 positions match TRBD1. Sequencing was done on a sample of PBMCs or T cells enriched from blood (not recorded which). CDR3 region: CASSLTGVYEQYF. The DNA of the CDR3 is TGTGCCAGCAGCTTAACAGGGGTCTACGAGCAGTACTTC.